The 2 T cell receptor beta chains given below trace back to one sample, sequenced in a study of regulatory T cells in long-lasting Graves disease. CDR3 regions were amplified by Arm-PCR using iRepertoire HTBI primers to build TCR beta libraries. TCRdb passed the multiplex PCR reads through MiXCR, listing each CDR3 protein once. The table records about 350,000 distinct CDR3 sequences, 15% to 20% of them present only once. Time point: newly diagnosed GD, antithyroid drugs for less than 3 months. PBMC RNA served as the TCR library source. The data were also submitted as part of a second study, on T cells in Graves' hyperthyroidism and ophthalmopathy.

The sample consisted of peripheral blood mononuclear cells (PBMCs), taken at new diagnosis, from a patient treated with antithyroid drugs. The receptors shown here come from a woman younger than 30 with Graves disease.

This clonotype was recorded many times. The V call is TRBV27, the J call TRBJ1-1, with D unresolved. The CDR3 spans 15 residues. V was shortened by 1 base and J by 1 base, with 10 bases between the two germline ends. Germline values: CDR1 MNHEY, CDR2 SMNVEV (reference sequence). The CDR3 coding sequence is TGTGCCAGCAGTTTATTTGGGGAACCGAACACTGAAGCTTTCTTT. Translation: CASSLFGEPNTEAFF.

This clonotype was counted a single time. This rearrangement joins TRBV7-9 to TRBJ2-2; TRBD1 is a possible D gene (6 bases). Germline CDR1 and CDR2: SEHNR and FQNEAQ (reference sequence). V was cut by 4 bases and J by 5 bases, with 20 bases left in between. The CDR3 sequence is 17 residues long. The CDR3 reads CASSSTSSGTPTGELFF. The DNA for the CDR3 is TGTGCCAGCAGCTCAACCAGTTCCGGGACACCAACCGGGGAGCTGTTTTTT.